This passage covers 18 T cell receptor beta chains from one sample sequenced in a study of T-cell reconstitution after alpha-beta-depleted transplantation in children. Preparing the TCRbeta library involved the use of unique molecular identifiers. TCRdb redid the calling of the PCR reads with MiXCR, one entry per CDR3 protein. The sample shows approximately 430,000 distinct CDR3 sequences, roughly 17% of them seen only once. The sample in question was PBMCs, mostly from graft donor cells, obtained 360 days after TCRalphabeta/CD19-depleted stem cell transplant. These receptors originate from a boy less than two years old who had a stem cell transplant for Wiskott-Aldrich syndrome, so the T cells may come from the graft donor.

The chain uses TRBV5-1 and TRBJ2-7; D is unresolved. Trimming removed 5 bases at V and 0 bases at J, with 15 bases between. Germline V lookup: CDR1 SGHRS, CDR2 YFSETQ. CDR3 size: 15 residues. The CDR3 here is CASRGSPGYSYEQYF. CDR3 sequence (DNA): TGCGCCAGCAGAGGTTCCCCAGGCTACTCCTACGAGCAGTACTTC.

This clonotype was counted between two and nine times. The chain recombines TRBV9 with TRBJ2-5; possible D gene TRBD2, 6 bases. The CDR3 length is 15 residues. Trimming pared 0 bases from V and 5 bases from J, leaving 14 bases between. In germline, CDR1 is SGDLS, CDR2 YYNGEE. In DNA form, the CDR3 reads TGTGCCAGCAGCGTAGGCGGGTTTGGGGGGGAGACCCAGTACTTC. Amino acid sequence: CASSVGGFGGETQYF.

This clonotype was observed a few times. The DNA of the CDR3 is TGCGCCAGCAGCCAAAAGGGTCCCTTAGCATCCTACGAGCAGTACTTC. This encodes CASSQKGPLASYEQYF. The genes are TRBV4-1 and TRBJ2-7; D not certain. The CDR3 sequence is 16 residues long. Trimming removed 2 bases at V and 1 base at J, with 15 bases between. Germline values: CDR1 MGHRA, CDR2 YSYEKL.

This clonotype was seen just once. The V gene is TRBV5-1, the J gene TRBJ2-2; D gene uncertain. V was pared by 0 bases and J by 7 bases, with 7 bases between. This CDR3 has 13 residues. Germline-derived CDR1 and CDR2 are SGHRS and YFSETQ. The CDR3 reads CASSLGPRGELFF. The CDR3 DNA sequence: TGCGCCAGCAGCTTGGGACCACGCGGGGAGCTGTTTTTT.

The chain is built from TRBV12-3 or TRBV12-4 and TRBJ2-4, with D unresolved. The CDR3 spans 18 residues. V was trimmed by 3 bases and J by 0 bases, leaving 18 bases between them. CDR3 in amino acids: CASSFYLPTGLAKNIQYF. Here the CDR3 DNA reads TGTGCCAGCAGTTTTTACCTCCCTACTGGCCTAGCCAAAAACATTCAGTACTTC.

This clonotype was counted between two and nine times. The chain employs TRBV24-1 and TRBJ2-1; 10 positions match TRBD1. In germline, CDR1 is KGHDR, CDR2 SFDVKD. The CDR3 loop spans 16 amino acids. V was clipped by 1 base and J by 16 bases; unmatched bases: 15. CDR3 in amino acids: CATSDFGTGVYNERFF. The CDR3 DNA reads TGTGCCACCAGTGATTTCGGGACAGGGGTCTACAATGAGCGTTTCTTC.

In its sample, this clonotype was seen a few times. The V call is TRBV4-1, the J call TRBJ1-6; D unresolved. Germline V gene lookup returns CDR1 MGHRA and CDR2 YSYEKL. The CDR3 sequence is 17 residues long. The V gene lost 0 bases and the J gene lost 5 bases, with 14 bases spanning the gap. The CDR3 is CASSQDRGPDDNSPLHF. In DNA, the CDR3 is TGCGCCAGCAGCCAAGATCGCGGACCCGACGATAATTCACCCCTCCACTTT.

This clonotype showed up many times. CDR3 sequence: CSVELRPQETQYF. DNA for the CDR3: TGCAGCGTTGAGTTGCGGCCCCAAGAGACCCAGTACTTC. V is TRBV29-1 and J is TRBJ2-5; D is undetermined. V gave up 3 bases and J gave up 1 base, with 9 bases separating them. Germline V gives CDR1 SQVTM, CDR2 ANQGSEA. The CDR3 runs 13 residues.

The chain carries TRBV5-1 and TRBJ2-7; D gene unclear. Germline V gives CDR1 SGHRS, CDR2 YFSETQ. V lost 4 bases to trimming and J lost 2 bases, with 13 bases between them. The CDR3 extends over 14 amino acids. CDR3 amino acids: CASSVGSEAYEQYF. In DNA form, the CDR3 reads TGCGCCAGCAGCGTTGGTAGTGAGGCCTACGAGCAGTACTTC.

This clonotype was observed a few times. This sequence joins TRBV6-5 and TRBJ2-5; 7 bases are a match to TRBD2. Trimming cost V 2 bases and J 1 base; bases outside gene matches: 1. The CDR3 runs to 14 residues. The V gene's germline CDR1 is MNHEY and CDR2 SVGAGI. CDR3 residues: CASSYLAVQETQYF. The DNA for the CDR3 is TGTGCCAGCAGTTACCTAGCGGTCCAAGAGACCCAGTACTTC.

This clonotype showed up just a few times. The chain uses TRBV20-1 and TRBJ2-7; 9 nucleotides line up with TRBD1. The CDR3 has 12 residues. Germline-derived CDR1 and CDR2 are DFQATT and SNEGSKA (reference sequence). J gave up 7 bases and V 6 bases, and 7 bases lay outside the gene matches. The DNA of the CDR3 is TGCAGTGCCCCGGGACAGGGTAAAGAGCAGTACTTC. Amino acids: CSAPGQGKEQYF.

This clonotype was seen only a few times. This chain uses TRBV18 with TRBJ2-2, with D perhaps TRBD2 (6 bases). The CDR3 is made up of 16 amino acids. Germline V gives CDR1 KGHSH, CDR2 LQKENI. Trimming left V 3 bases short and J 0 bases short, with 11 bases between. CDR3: CASSPPGDPNTGELFF. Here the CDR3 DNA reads TGTGCCAGCTCACCTCCGGGGGACCCGAACACCGGGGAGCTGTTTTTT. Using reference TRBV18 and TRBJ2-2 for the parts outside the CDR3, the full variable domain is NAGVMQNPRHLVRRRGQEARLRCSPMKGHSHVYWYRQLPEEGLKFMVYLQKENIIDESGMPKERFSAEFPKEGPSILRIQQVVRGDSAAYFCASSPPGDPNTGELFFGEGSRLTVL.

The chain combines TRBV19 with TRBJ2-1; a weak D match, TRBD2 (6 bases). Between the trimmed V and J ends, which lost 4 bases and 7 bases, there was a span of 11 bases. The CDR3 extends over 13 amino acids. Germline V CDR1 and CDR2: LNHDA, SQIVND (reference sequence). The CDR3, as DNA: TGTGCCAGTAGTAGACGGGAGTGGAATGAGCAGTTCTTC. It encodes CASSRREWNEQFF.

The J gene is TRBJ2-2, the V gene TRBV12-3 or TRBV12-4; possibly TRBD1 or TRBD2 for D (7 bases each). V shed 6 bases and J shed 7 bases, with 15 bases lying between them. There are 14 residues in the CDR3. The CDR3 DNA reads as TGTGCCAGCAGGGGGGGGAGACAGGGCGGGGAGCTGTTTTTT. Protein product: CASRGGRQGGELFF.

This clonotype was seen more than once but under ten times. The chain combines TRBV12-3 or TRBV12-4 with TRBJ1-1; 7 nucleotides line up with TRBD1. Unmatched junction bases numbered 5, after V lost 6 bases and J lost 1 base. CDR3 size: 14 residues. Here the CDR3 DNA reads TGTGCCAGCAGAGTGACAGGGACGAACACTGAAGCTTTCTTT. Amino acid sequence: CASRVTGTNTEAFF.

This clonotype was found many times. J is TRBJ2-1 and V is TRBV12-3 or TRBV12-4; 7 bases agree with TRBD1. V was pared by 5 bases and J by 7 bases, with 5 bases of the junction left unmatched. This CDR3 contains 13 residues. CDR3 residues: CASSRIQGNEQFF. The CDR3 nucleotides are TGTGCCAGCAGTCGAATACAGGGGAATGAGCAGTTCTTC.

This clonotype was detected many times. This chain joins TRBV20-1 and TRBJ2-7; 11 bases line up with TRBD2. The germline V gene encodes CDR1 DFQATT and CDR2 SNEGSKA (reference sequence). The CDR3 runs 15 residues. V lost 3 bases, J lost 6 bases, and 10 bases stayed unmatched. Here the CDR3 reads CSASHLTSGDSEQYF. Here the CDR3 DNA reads TGCAGTGCTAGTCATTTGACTAGCGGGGACAGCGAGCAGTACTTC.

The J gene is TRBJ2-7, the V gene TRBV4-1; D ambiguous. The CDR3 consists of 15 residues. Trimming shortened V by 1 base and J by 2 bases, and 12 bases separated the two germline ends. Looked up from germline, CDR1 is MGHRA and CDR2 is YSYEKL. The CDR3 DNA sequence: TGCGCCAGCAGCCAAGCCGGTCTAGACACCTACGAGCAGTACTTC. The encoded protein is CASSQAGLDTYEQYF.